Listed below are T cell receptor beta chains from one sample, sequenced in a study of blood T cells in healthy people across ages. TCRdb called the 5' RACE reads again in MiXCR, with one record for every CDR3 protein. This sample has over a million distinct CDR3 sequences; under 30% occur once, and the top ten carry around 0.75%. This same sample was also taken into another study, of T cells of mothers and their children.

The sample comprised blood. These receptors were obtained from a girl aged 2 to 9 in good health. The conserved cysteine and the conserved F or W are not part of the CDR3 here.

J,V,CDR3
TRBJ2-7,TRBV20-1,SARVDRTGIYEQY
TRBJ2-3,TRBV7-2,ASAGTFSTDTQY
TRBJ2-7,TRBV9,ASSPLQGTSYEQY
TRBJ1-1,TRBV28,ASTLNRGQVYHTEAF
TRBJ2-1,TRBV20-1,SARHPSGIGDEQF
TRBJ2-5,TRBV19,ASSSSGQYQETQY
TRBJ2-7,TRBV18,ASSQERPTRSYEQY
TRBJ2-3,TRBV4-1,ASSQEGLAGRTDTQY
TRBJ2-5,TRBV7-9,ASSLAPRQVI
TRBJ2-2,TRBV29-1,SVRGQGGNTGELF
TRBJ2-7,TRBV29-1,SVGDRGFYEQY
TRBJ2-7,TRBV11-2,ASSPWLNRGRTGEQY
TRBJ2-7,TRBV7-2,ASSFRSGEQY
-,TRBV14,ASSQGYAGVETQY
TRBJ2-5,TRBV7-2,ASSLGLAEY
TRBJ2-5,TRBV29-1,NARGVLQETQY
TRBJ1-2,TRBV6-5,ASSYDKVGIFYGYT
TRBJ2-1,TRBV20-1,SATSRTLVDEQF
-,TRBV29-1,SGNRDTYNEQF
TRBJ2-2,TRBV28,ASSPLTSGSIGELF
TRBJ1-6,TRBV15,ATSRTGTGESPLH
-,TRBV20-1,SARTSGVGNEQF
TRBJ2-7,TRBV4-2,ASSHSDGGDPYEQY
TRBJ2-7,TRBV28,ASSDLTYEQY
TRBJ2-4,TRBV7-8,ASSFPLGKNIQY
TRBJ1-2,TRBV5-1,ASSLEGQGGANYGYT
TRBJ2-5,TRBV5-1,ASSPDPWETQY
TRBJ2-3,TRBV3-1,ASSQDPRGGGDTQY
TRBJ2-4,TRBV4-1,ASSQLQGSDIQY
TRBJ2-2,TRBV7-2,ASNLAPGQYTGELF
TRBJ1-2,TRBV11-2,ASSPLGTYGYT
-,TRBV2,ASSRSEDPPNEQF
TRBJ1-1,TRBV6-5,ASSSWGHQGPRSEAF
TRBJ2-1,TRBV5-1,ASSLGQGSPYYYNEQF
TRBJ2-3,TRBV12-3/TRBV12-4,ASSGGPGPLSTDTQY
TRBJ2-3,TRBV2,ASSEAPLVNTQY
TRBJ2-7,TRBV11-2,ASSNPRDSLYEQY
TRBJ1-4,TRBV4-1,ASSQDSFSNEKLF
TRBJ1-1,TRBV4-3,ASSQDFSGSTEAL
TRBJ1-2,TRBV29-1,SVAGTGNYGYT
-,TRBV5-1,ASSYPGVGAYEQY
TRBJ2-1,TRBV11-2,ASSSDGLDNEEQF
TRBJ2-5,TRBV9,ASSATGTDQY
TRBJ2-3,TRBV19,ASSIGQVFTDTQY
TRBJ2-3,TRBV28,ASSLREPGTDTQY
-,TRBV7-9,ASSLGVGVTGRGSYEQY
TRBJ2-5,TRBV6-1,ASSEAGLGGETQY
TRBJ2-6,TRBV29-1,SVVGEVESGEKSGANVLT
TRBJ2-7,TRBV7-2,ASSTLYGTVSYEQY
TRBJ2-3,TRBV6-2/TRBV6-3,ASRLGTSGDYSTDTQY
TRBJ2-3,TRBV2,ASNWAAGTDTQY
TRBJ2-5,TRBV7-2,ASRLGGDQETQY
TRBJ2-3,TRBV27,ASSLQTGWADTQY
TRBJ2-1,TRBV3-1,ASSTDSNSYNEQF
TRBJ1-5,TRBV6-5,ASSSGGRQPQH
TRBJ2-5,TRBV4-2,ASSQPGGQETQY